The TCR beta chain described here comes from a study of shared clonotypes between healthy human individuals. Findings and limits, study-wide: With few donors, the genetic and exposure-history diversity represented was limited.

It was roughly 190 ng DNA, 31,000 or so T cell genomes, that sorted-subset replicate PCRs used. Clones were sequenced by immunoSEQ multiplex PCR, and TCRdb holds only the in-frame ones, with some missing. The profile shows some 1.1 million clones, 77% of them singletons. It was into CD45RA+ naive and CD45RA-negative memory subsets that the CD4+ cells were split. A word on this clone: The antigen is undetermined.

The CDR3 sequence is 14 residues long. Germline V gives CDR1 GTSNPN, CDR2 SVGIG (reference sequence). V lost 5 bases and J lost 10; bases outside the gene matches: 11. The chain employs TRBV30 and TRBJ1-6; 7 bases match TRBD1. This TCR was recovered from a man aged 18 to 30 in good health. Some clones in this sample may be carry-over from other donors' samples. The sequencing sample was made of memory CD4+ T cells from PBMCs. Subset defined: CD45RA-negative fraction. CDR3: CAWQQGGSFSPLHF. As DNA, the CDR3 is TGTGCCTGGCAGCAGGGGGGTTCTTTCTCACCCCTCCACTTT. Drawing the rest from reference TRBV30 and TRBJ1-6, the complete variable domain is SQTIHQWPATLVQPVGSPLSLECTVEGTSNPNLYWYRQAAGRGLQLLFYSVGIGQISSEVPQNLSASRPQDRQFILSSKKLLLSDSGFYLCAWQQGGSFSPLHFGNGTRLTVT.